The 30 T cell receptor beta chains below all came from one sample that was sequenced in a study of memory CD4+ T cells and cytomegalovirus serostatus (dated by TCRdb to about 2019). To prepare the library, the immunoSEQ multiplex PCR assay was applied. TCRdb carries this immuneACCESS record with in-frame sequences only. Its versions omit some clonotypes, under half of them owing to an unresolved V gene in the studies checked, with the rest unexplained. This sample has some 48,000 clones in its table, and about 73% of those were observed once. Together, the top ten hold 0.5% to 0.7% of the sample. A FACSAria II was used to sort memory CD4+ T cells, defined as single viable CD3+CD4+CD8-CD45RO+ cells. Material for sequencing was memory CD4+ T cells from blood. All receptors derive from an adult in good health and CMV-seronegative.

The rearrangement links TRBV27 to TRBJ2-1; 15 nucleotides match TRBD2. The J segment lost 10 bases and the V segment lost 2 bases, leaving 12 bases of the junction unmatched. Germline CDR1 is MNHEY and CDR2 is SMNVEV (reference sequence). The CDR3 sequence is 18 residues long. The CDR3 sequence: CASSLVQRGLAGGKEQFF. The CDR3 DNA sequence: TGTGCCAGCAGTTTAGTCCAACGCGGACTAGCGGGAGGGAAAGAGCAGTTCTTC.

V and J are TRBV11-2 and TRBJ2-3, with TRBD2 matching over 7 bases. Unmatched junction bases numbered 19, after V lost 8 bases and J lost 5 bases. The CDR3 is 17 residues long. Germline lookup yields CDR1 SGHAT and CDR2 FQNNGV. The CDR3 DNA reads TGTGCCAGCTCGCGGCTGGGTGCCGGCGGGAGAGGAGATACGCAGTATTTT. Translation: CASSRLGAGGRGDTQYF.

V is TRBV7-9 and J is TRBJ2-3; possibly TRBD1 or TRBD2 for D (5 bases each). Germline CDR1 SEHNR, CDR2 FQNEAQ (reference sequence). This CDR3 contains 17 residues. Trimming left V 3 bases short and J 0 bases short, with 16 bases between. The CDR3 nucleotides are TGTGCCAGCAGCTTGGGACCGGGACGGCGAAGCACAGATACGCAGTATTTT. It codes for CASSLGPGRRSTDTQYF. The full variable domain, its missing parts supplied by reference TRBV7-9 and TRBJ2-3, is DTGVSQNPRHKITKRGQNVTFRCDPISEHNRLYWYRQTLGQGPEFLTYFQNEAQLEKSRLLSDRFSAERPKGSFSTLEIQRTEQGDSAMYLCASSLGPGRRSTDTQYFGPGTRLTVL.

The rearrangement links TRBV5-4 to TRBJ2-7; D uncertain. The length of the CDR3 is 11 residues. With 4 bases removed from V and 0 bases from J, the gap between germline ends came to 2 bases. CDR1 is SGHNT and CDR2 is YYREEE in the germline V gene (reference sequence). CDR3 region: CASSVSYEQYF. The CDR3 DNA follows: TGTGCCAGCAGCGTCTCCTACGAGCAGTACTTC.

The chain joins TRBV28 to TRBJ2-7; D is unclear. The CDR3 is 13 residues long. V lost 7 bases, J lost 0 bases, and 10 bases lay in between. Germline V lookup: CDR1 MDHEN, CDR2 SYDVKM. The CDR3 coding sequence is TGTGCCAGCATGGGCGGAACCTCCTACGAGCAGTACTTC. This sequence encodes CASMGGTSYEQYF.

J is TRBJ1-2 and V is TRBV29-1; D is possibly TRBD1 (5 bases). V was shortened by 7 bases and J by 6 bases, with 21 bases between the two germline ends. CDR3 length: 14 residues. CDR1 is SQVTM and CDR2 is ANQGSEA in the germline V gene. Here the CDR3 reads CSAGGAGREHGYTF. Written as DNA, the CDR3 is TGCAGCGCTGGAGGTGCTGGCAGGGAGCATGGCTACACCTTC.

The genes are TRBV29-1 and TRBJ2-7, with 7 bases that match TRBD2. The CDR3 length is 15 residues. Germline V gene sequence: CDR1 SQVTM, CDR2 ANQGSEA. V lost 5 bases to trimming and J lost 6 bases; unmatched junction nucleotides: 16. The CDR3 region has the DNA TGCAGCGTTCGCCCCTCAGTGGGAGGGCCTGGCGAGCAGTACTTC. Its protein is CSVRPSVGGPGEQYF.

This clone was counted once. The rearrangement uses TRBV29-1 and TRBJ2-7, with 12 bases aligning to TRBD1. V shed 3 bases and J 3 bases; nucleotides not matched to a gene: 3. Germline V lookup: CDR1 SQVTM, CDR2 ANQGSEA. The CDR3 runs 14 residues. The CDR3 DNA follows: TGCAGCGTTGACGGGACAGGGGGCAACTACGAGCAGTACTTC. It specifies CSVDGTGGNYEQYF.

The chain combines TRBV28 with TRBJ2-1; D possibly corresponds to TRBD2 (6 bases). CDR1 is MDHEN and CDR2 is SYDVKM in the germline V gene. V was shortened by 8 bases and J by 1 base, with 15 bases between the two germline ends. This CDR3 has 15 amino acids. As DNA, the CDR3 is TGTGCCAGCCCACCTAGCGTTGGATCCTACAATGAGCAGTTCTTC. It codes for CASPPSVGSYNEQFF.

The rearrangement uses TRBV7-8 and TRBJ2-3; D is possibly TRBD1 or TRBD2 (5 bases each). Trimming stripped 5 bases from V and 2 bases from J, with 20 bases between. Germline lookup yields CDR1 SGHVS and CDR2 FQNEAQ. The CDR3 runs to 17 residues. The CDR3 nucleotides read TGTGCCAGCAGCATAAGAAATCCGGGACCTAACACAGATACGCAGTATTTT. This sequence encodes CASSIRNPGPNTDTQYF.

About this clone: The same CDR3 also results from other DNA sequences found in this sample. The rearrangement joins TRBV18 to TRBJ2-7, with D uncertain. This CDR3 region has 12 residues. Deletions cut 4 bases from V and 1 base from J, with 5 bases between. CDR1 is KGHSH, CDR2 LQKENI, per germline. CDR3 bases: TGTGCCAGCTCACTAACTTCCTACGAGCAGTACTTC. As protein: CASSLTSYEQYF.

The V call is TRBV11-2, the J call TRBJ2-5; 7 nucleotides match TRBD1. There are 13 residues in the CDR3. Germline V CDR1 and CDR2: SGHAT, FQNNGV. V lost 3 bases, J lost 4 bases, and 2 bases stayed unmatched. The CDR3 is CASSLRQGETQYF. CDR3 nucleotide sequence: TGTGCCAGCAGCTTGAGACAGGGAGAGACCCAGTACTTC.

This sequence joins TRBV28 and TRBJ1-3, with 8 bases lining up with TRBD1. The CDR3 is made up of 17 amino acids. CDR1 is MDHEN and CDR2 is SYDVKM in the germline V gene. Losses at the gene ends were 2 bases for V and 4 bases for J; bases not matched to a gene: 10. The CDR3, as DNA: TGTGCCAGCAGTTTAACCCGGACAGGGAGAAGCGGAAACACCATATATTTT. Amino acid sequence: CASSLTRTGRSGNTIYF. Together with reference TRBV28 and TRBJ1-3, the CDR3 gives the full variable domain: DVKVTQSSRYLVKRTGEKVFLECVQDMDHENMFWYRQDPGLGLRLIYFSYDVKMKEKGDIPEGYSVSREKKERFSLILESASTNQTSMYLCASSLTRTGRSGNTIYFGEGSWLTVV.

The V and J genes are TRBV30 and TRBJ1-2; D might be TRBD1 (6 bases). Trimming removed 5 bases at V and 3 bases at J, with 19 bases between. The germline CDR1 and CDR2 sequences are GTSNPN and SVGIG (reference sequence). This CDR3 spans 15 amino acids. CDR3 sequence reads: CAWFGTTGPDYGYTF. CDR3 DNA sequence: TGTGCCTGGTTTGGGACCACAGGGCCCGACTATGGCTACACCTTC.

CDR3 residues: CASGGRTYEQYF. For the CDR3, the DNA is TGTGCCAGCGGGGGTCGGACCTACGAGCAGTACTTC. This chain links TRBV7-9 with TRBJ2-7, with D perhaps being TRBD1 or TRBD2 (5 bases each). The CDR3 covers 12 residues. The germline V gene encodes CDR1 SEHNR and CDR2 FQNEAQ (reference sequence). Trimming stripped 8 bases from V and 2 bases from J, with 10 bases between.

There are a few counts of this clone. The genes are TRBV2 and TRBJ2-2; TRBD1 aligns across 10 bases. From germline, CDR1 is SNHLY and CDR2 FYNNEI. The CDR3 runs to 15 residues. The V segment lost 5 bases and the J segment 1 base; nucleotides outside the gene matches: 1. CDR3 nucleotides: TGTGCCAGCAGTCGGGACAGGGGGAACACCGGGGAGCTGTTTTTT. It encodes CASSRDRGNTGELFF.

In this sample, this clone turned up once. The chain has TRBV10-1 and TRBJ2-1; D is possibly TRBD1 or TRBD2 (5 bases each). The CDR3 loop spans 12 amino acids. Trimming shortened V by 4 bases and J by 9 bases, and 10 bases separated the two germline ends. Looked up from germline, CDR1 is WNHNN and CDR2 is SYGVQD (reference sequence). As DNA, the CDR3 is TGCGCCAGCAGTGTGCCAGGGAGTGAGCAGTTCTTC. Protein sequence: CASSVPGSEQFF.

This clone was counted between two and nine times. The rearrangement joins TRBV10-2 to TRBJ2-1; 7 nucleotides match TRBD2. The CDR3 has 15 residues. Unmatched junction bases numbered 8, after V lost 6 bases and J lost 3 bases. CDR1 WSHSY and CDR2 SAAADI come from the germline V gene. CDR3 sequence: CASRSREIGYNEQFF. The CDR3 DNA reads as TGCGCCAGCAGGTCGCGGGAGATAGGCTACAATGAGCAGTTCTTC.

This clone was found once. This chain connects TRBV27 to TRBJ2-7; no definite D call. The V gene lost 8 bases and the J gene lost 0 bases, with 14 bases spanning the gap. The CDR3 sequence is 14 residues long. Germline CDR1 is MNHEY and CDR2 is SMNVEV (reference sequence). The CDR3 coding sequence is TGTGCCAGCCTCCGGAGCGCTGGCTCCTACGAGCAGTACTTC. It specifies CASLRSAGSYEQYF.

V gene TRBV28 combines with J gene TRBJ2-7; 8 bases line up with TRBD1. The CDR3 totals 16 residues. Germline V gene data show CDR1 as MDHEN and CDR2 as SYDVKM. Trimming took 6 bases from V and 1 from J; bases not matched to a gene: 11. The CDR3 bases are TGTGCCAGCAGCCTGCGTCCGGGACAGGTATCCTACGAGCAGTACTTC. It translates to CASSLRPGQVSYEQYF.

In this sample, this clone turned up a few times. V usage is TRBV29-1 and J usage is TRBJ1-1; unclear D gene. The CDR3 sequence is 12 residues long. V gave up 4 bases and J gave up 4 bases, with 10 bases separating them. CDR1 and CDR2 (germline): SQVTM, ANQGSEA. CDR3 DNA: TGCAGCGTTGGCGCAGGAGGCACTGAAGCTTTCTTT. Translation: CSVGAGGTEAFF. The whole variable domain, remainder taken from reference TRBV29-1 and TRBJ1-1, is SAVISQKPSRDICQRGTSLTIQCQVDSQVTMMFWYRQQPGQSLTLIATANQGSEATYESGFVIDKFPISRPNLTFSTLTVSNMSPEDSSIYLCSVGAGGTEAFFGQGTRLTVV.

This chain connects TRBV28 to TRBJ2-3; D is unresolved. The CDR3 is made up of 13 amino acids. V was cut by 6 bases and J by 0 bases, with 7 bases left in between. Germline-derived CDR1 and CDR2 are MDHEN and SYDVKM. CDR3 protein: CASRRTSTDTQYF. The DNA of the CDR3 is TGTGCCAGCAGGAGAACTAGCACAGATACGCAGTATTTT.

CDR3 nucleotides: TGTGCCAGCAGAACCTCTTCTTTGGGAACTAATGAAAAACTGTTTTTT. As protein: CASRTSSLGTNEKLFF. The chain combines TRBV6-6 with TRBJ1-4; D not certain. Germline CDR1 and CDR2: MNHNY and SVGAGI (reference sequence). Trimming removed 6 bases at V and 1 base at J, with 15 bases between. The CDR3 consists of 16 residues.

V and J are TRBV15 and TRBJ2-5; 10 bases fit TRBD1. Losses at the gene ends were 1 base for V and 5 bases for J; bases not matched to a gene: 13. Germline CDR1 reads LNHNV; CDR2 reads YYDKDF (reference sequence). The CDR3 has 18 residues. The CDR3 sequence is CATSRALAGTGVWETQYF. The CDR3 DNA follows: TGTGCCACCAGCAGAGCTCTAGCCGGGACAGGGGTTTGGGAGACCCAGTACTTC.

This clone was seen just once. V is TRBV6-1 and J is TRBJ2-7; TRBD1 matches 12 bases. This CDR3 is 17 amino acids long. V was pared by 2 bases and J by 5 bases, with 10 bases of the junction left unmatched. The germline CDR1 and CDR2 sequences are MNHNS and SASEGT. The CDR3 reads CASSEWGQGANIDEQYF. CDR3 coding DNA: TGTGCCAGCAGTGAATGGGGACAGGGGGCGAACATCGACGAGCAGTACTTC.

The CDR3 loop reads CAWSPGRTGELFF. In nucleotides, the CDR3 is TGTGCCTGGAGCCCAGGGAGGACCGGGGAGCTGTTTTTT. The chain carries TRBV30 and TRBJ2-2, with D tentatively TRBD2 (6 bases). Trimming stripped 3 bases from V and 5 bases from J, with 10 bases between. This CDR3 comprises 13 residues. Germline CDR1 GTSNPN, CDR2 SVGIG (reference sequence).

This chain uses TRBV28 with TRBJ2-5; D might be TRBD1 or TRBD2, each matching 6 bases. Trimming shortened V by 5 bases and J by 2 bases, and 12 bases separated the two germline ends. Per the germline V gene, CDR1 is MDHEN and CDR2 is SYDVKM. The CDR3 has 14 amino acids. CDR3 coding DNA: TGTGCCAGCAGTCCCCGGGGGACACAAGAGACCCAGTACTTC. It translates to CASSPRGTQETQYF.

V gene TRBV11-2 combines with J gene TRBJ2-3; weak D call: TRBD2 (6 bases). The CDR3 is 14 amino acids. Germline V gene sequence: CDR1 SGHAT, CDR2 FQNNGV. V lost 5 bases, J lost 7 bases, and 16 bases lay in between. The CDR3 DNA follows: TGTGCCAGCAGCCCCGCCGGGAGCATGAATACGCAGTATTTT. Translating gives CASSPAGSMNTQYF.

V usage is TRBV9 and J usage is TRBJ1-3; D possibly corresponds to TRBD1 (6 bases). The germline V gene has CDR1 SGDLS and CDR2 YYNGEE. This CDR3 has 15 amino acids. With 4 bases removed from V and 2 bases from J, the gap between germline ends came to 13 bases. The CDR3 sequence is CASSITGTPGNTIYF. CDR3 in DNA: TGTGCCAGCAGCATAACCGGGACACCTGGAAACACCATATATTTT.

V gene TRBV28 combines with J gene TRBJ2-2; TRBD2 matches at 8 bases. V shed 6 bases and J 6 bases; nucleotides not matched to a gene: 3. There are 13 residues in the CDR3. The germline CDR1 and CDR2 sequences are MDHEN and SYDVKM. CDR3 sequence reads: CASRAGAPGELFF. CDR3 DNA sequence: TGTGCCAGCAGAGCGGGAGCCCCCGGGGAGCTGTTTTTT. Complete variable domain (other parts from reference TRBV28 and TRBJ2-2): DVKVTQSSRYLVKRTGEKVFLECVQDMDHENMFWYRQDPGLGLRLIYFSYDVKMKEKGDIPEGYSVSREKKERFSLILESASTNQTSMYLCASRAGAPGELFFGEGSRLTVL.